A single sample is the source of the 22 T cell receptor beta chains below, sequenced in a study of blood T cell repertoires in COVID-19 (dated by TCRdb to the early 2020s). Libraries were constructed by the immunoSEQ multiplex PCR assay. Entries here come from immuneACCESS through TCRdb and include only in-frame sequences with V and J called. Some clones fail to appear in such tables; in the studies checked, an unresolved V gene covers under half of the shortfall, and the cause of the remainder is unknown. Counted in this sample were about 300,000 clones; around 84% of them appeared once. The ten largest clones represent more than 9% of the sample. Sequencing was done on a sample of PBMCs or T cells enriched from blood (not recorded which). The receptors stem from a woman younger than 35 who had recovered from COVID-19.

The chain employs TRBV5-1 and TRBJ1-1, with 8 positions matching TRBD1. J lost 8 bases, V lost 4 bases, and 16 bases had no gene match. The germline V gene encodes CDR1 SGHRS and CDR2 YFSETQ. CDR3 length: 16 residues. This chain's CDR3 is CASSPTGTVGQGEAFF. The CDR3 DNA sequence: TGCGCCAGCAGCCCGACTGGAACCGTCGGACAGGGAGAAGCTTTCTTT.

The rearrangement joins TRBV4-2 to TRBJ2-4; D is uncertain. From germline, CDR1 is LGHNA and CDR2 YNFKEQ. V lost 1 base, J lost 0 bases, and 7 bases lay in between. This CDR3 contains 15 residues. CDR3 nucleotides: TGTGCCAGCAGCCAAGGTCCCTTAGCCAAAAACATTCAGTACTTC. Translated, it gives CASSQGPLAKNIQYF.

The chain joins TRBV4-2 to TRBJ1-3; 7 bases map to TRBD1. CDR1 is LGHNA and CDR2 is YNFKEQ in the germline V gene. Trimming at V came to 0 bases and at J to 0 bases, leaving 2 bases not matched to a gene. The CDR3 contains 16 residues. CDR3: CASSQETGSSGNTIYF. Here the CDR3 DNA reads TGTGCCAGCAGCCAAGAGACAGGGAGCTCTGGAAACACCATATATTTT.

V usage is TRBV19 and J usage is TRBJ2-7, with D maybe TRBD2 (6 bases). Germline V gene data show CDR1 as LNHDA and CDR2 as SQIVND (reference sequence). Trimming removed 3 bases from V and 2 bases from J, with 11 bases in between. The CDR3 spans 14 residues. CDR3 coding DNA: TGTGCCAGTAGTATTATGGCGGGACCCTACGAGCAGTACTTC. This codes for CASSIMAGPYEQYF.

This sequence joins TRBV7-9 and TRBJ1-6; D perhaps matches TRBD1 (6 bases). This CDR3 has 15 residues. The ends were cut back, 5 bases at V and 7 bases at J, with 15 bases in the middle. Germline CDR1 reads SEHNR; CDR2 reads FQNEAQ (reference sequence). The CDR3 DNA follows: TGTGCCAGCAGCCCCCGGGACACCAGAAATTCACCCCTCCACTTT. It is translated as CASSPRDTRNSPLHF.

The rearrangement uses TRBV29-1 and TRBJ1-4; no clear D gene. The germline V and J ends were trimmed by 5 bases and 2 bases, with 9 bases remaining between them. Germline CDR1 is SQVTM and CDR2 is ANQGSEA. This CDR3 contains 13 residues. CDR3 residues: CSVSVGTNEKLFF. CDR3 DNA: TGCAGCGTTTCGGTTGGTACTAATGAAAAACTGTTTTTT.

Remarks on this clone: Different DNA sequences within this sample yield the same CDR3. The V and J genes are TRBV6-1 and TRBJ1-1; D is uncertain. V was cut by 1 base and J by 0 bases, with 9 bases left in between. The CDR3 consists of 15 residues. In germline, CDR1 is MNHNS, CDR2 SASEGT. CDR3 amino acids: CASSEDGQMNTEAFF. The CDR3 bases are TGTGCCAGCAGTGAAGATGGGCAAATGAACACTGAAGCTTTCTTT.

This chain joins TRBV9 and TRBJ2-7; 10 bases line up with TRBD2. Germline CDR1 reads SGDLS; CDR2 reads YYNGEE. The CDR3 has 15 residues. Trimming took 0 bases from V and 5 from J; bases not matched to a gene: 5. The CDR3 spells CASSVGPSGSHEQYF. Here the CDR3 DNA reads TGTGCCAGCAGCGTAGGTCCTAGCGGGAGCCACGAGCAGTACTTC.

This rearrangement joins TRBV19 to TRBJ1-1, with 8 bases identical to TRBD1. The CDR3 totals 13 residues. Germline V gives CDR1 LNHDA, CDR2 SQIVND (reference sequence). V gave up 7 bases and J gave up 4 bases; unmatched junction bases: 5. CDR3 loop: CASIEQGATEAFF. CDR3 bases: TGTGCCAGTATTGAGCAGGGGGCCACTGAAGCTTTCTTT.

The CDR3 DNA is TGTGCCTCGACAGGGCGAACTAATGAAAAACTGTTTTTT. It specifies CASTGRTNEKLFF. The rearrangement uses TRBV30 and TRBJ1-4, with 7 nucleotides matching TRBD1. The germline V gene has CDR1 GTSNPN and CDR2 SVGIG (reference sequence). There are 13 residues in the CDR3. J was trimmed by 1 base and V by 7 bases; bases with no gene match: 3.

This chain connects TRBV28 to TRBJ2-7; 9 bases match TRBD1. Germline CDR1 MDHEN, CDR2 SYDVKM. The CDR3 runs to 16 residues. The V segment lost 6 bases and the J segment 2 bases; nucleotides outside the gene matches: 11. In DNA form, the CDR3 reads TGTGCCAGCAGCCCGGTGGTAGGACAGGGGCCCTACGAGCAGTACTTC. It translates to CASSPVVGQGPYEQYF.

This clone was detected only a few times. The rearrangement joins TRBV4-1 to TRBJ1-2; no firm D call. V lost 1 base, J lost 3 bases, and 12 bases lay in between. In germline, CDR1 is MGHRA, CDR2 YSYEKL. The CDR3 extends over 15 amino acids. Here the CDR3 reads CASSQVPGGDYGYTF. The CDR3 DNA follows: TGCGCCAGCAGCCAAGTTCCCGGCGGGGACTATGGCTACACCTTC.

CDR3 in amino acids: CASSSQGSNTEAFF. In nucleotides, the CDR3 is TGTGCCAGCAGCTCACAGGGTTCGAACACTGAAGCTTTCTTT. The chain recombines TRBV11-2 with TRBJ1-1; weak D call: TRBD1 (6 bases). Trimming took off 4 bases at V and 1 base at J, with 10 bases between the two ends. Germline CDR1 is SGHAT and CDR2 is FQNNGV. The CDR3 length is 14 residues.

The chain has TRBV5-1 and TRBJ1-2; D remains unclear. The CDR3 totals 14 residues. V lost 3 bases and J 5 bases, leaving 14 bases between the germline ends. CDR1 is SGHRS and CDR2 is YFSETQ in the germline V gene. In DNA, the CDR3 is TGCGCCAGCAGCTCGTTGTCGAACTATTATGGCTACACCTTC. Protein product: CASSSLSNYYGYTF.

This chain joins TRBV7-2 and TRBJ2-1; D might be TRBD1 (5 bases). Trimming pared 5 bases from V and 2 bases from J, leaving 10 bases between. Germline V lookup: CDR1 SGHTA, CDR2 FQGNSA. CDR3 length: 14 residues. CDR3: CASSKGSTYNEQFF. The CDR3 DNA reads TGTGCCAGCAGCAAGGGGTCAACCTACAATGAGCAGTTCTTC. The variable domain in full, completed from reference TRBV7-2 and TRBJ2-1, reads GAGVSQSPSNKVTEKGKDVELRCDPISGHTALYWYRQSLGQGLEFLIYFQGNSAPDKSGLPSDRFSAERTGGSVSTLTIQRTQQEDSAVYLCASSKGSTYNEQFFGPGTRLTVL.

This clone has a single count. The chain links TRBV2 to TRBJ2-4, with D uncertain. This CDR3 region has 12 residues. V lost 7 bases, J lost 7 bases, and 11 bases lay in between. Germline V CDR1 and CDR2: SNHLY, FYNNEI. The CDR3 DNA follows: TGTGCCAGCAATGCCGAAGCCAACATTCAGTACTTC. Its translation is CASNAEANIQYF.

This chain uses TRBV5-4 with TRBJ1-1; TRBD1 matches 7 bases. Trimming cost V 3 bases and J 8 bases; bases outside gene matches: 10. There are 14 residues in the CDR3. Per the germline V gene, CDR1 is SGHNT and CDR2 is YYREEE (reference sequence). For the CDR3, the DNA is TGTGCCAGCAGCTGGCAGGGGACAGCGGCCGAAGCTTTCTTT. The encoded protein is CASSWQGTAAEAFF.

The CDR3 region is CASSLRGEGTDTQYF. CDR3 nucleotides: TGTGCCAGCAGCTTACGGGGGGAGGGTACAGATACGCAGTATTTT. The chain employs TRBV11-2 and TRBJ2-3; 7 positions agree with TRBD2. Losses at the gene ends were 2 bases for V and 3 bases for J; bases not matched to a gene: 5. This CDR3 region has 15 residues. Per germline, CDR1 SGHAT and CDR2 FQNNGV.

This chain connects TRBV4-1 to TRBJ2-3, with TRBD1 as a possible D gene (6 bases). The CDR3 contains 16 residues. The ends were cut back, 3 bases at V and 1 base at J, with 14 bases in the middle. Germline V CDR1 and CDR2: MGHRA, YSYEKL. The CDR3 DNA follows: TGCGCCAGCAGCCAGTACGACGGGACACGCACAGATACGCAGTATTTT. As protein: CASSQYDGTRTDTQYF.

The J gene is TRBJ1-2, the V gene TRBV5-1; D is ambiguous. Germline lookup yields CDR1 SGHRS and CDR2 YFSETQ. The V and J ends lost 2 bases and 3 bases respectively, with 8 bases between them. The CDR3 has 13 residues. CDR3 bases: TGCGCCAGCAGCTTACAGACGGACTATGGCTACACCTTC. Protein product: CASSLQTDYGYTF.

The J gene is TRBJ2-7, the V gene TRBV7-8, with 9 nucleotides matching TRBD2. The CDR3 is made up of 15 amino acids. J lost 4 bases, V lost 3 bases, and 7 bases had no gene match. The germline CDR1 and CDR2 sequences are SGHVS and FQNEAQ. The CDR3 DNA is TGTGCCAGCAGCTTGAGTAGCGGGAGTTTTTACGAGCAGTACTTC. This encodes CASSLSSGSFYEQYF. Full variable domain (remainder filled in from reference TRBV7-8 and TRBJ2-7): GAGVSQSPRYKVAKRGQDVALRCDPISGHVSLFWYQQALGQGPEFLTYFQNEAQLDKSGLPSDRFFAERPEGSVSTLKIQRTQQEDSAVYLCASSLSSGSFYEQYFGPGTRLTVT.

This chain uses TRBV10-3 with TRBJ2-1; D ambiguous. Trimming shortened V by 1 base and J by 4 bases, and 14 bases separated the two germline ends. CDR1 is ENHRY, CDR2 SYGVKD, per germline. The CDR3 runs to 16 residues. The CDR3 loop is CAISEFPYRLYNEQFF. The CDR3 nucleotides read TGTGCCATCAGTGAGTTCCCATACCGGTTATACAATGAGCAGTTCTTC.